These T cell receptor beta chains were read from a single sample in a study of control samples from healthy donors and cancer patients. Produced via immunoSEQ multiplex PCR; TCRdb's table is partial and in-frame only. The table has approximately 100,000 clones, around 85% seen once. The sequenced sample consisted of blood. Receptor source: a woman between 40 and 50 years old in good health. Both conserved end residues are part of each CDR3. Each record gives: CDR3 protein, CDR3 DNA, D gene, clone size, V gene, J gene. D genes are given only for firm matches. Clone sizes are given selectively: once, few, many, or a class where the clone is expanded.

CDR3 protein: CASSPSNYGYTF
CDR3 DNA: TGTGCCAGCAGTCCTTCTAACTATGGCTACACCTTC
D gene: NA
clone size: NA
V gene: TRBV12-3/TRBV12-4
J gene: TRBJ1-2

CDR3 protein: CASSLAEGRNYEQYF
CDR3 DNA: TGTGCCAGCAGCTTAGCGGAGGGTCGTAACTACGAGCAGTACTTC
D gene: NA
clone size: NA
V gene: TRBV7-2
J gene: TRBJ2-7

CDR3 protein: CATSRENTLGQPQHF
CDR3 DNA: TGTGCCACCAGCAGAGAGAACACCCTGGGTCAGCCCCAGCATTTT
D gene: NA
clone size: NA
V gene: TRBV15
J gene: TRBJ1-5

CDR3 protein: CASSLRQGENTEAFF
CDR3 DNA: TGCGCCAGCAGCTTACGACAGGGTGAGAACACTGAAGCTTTCTTT
D gene: TRBD1
clone size: NA
V gene: TRBV5-1
J gene: TRBJ1-1

CDR3 protein: CASSLSTGGGGYTF
CDR3 DNA: TGTGCCAGCAGCTTGAGTACAGGGGGTGGAGGCTACACCTTC
D gene: TRBD1
clone size: NA
V gene: TRBV5-8
J gene: TRBJ1-2

CDR3 protein: CASAPSGSYNSPLHF
CDR3 DNA: TGTGCTAGTGCTCCCTCAGGTTCCTATAATTCACCCCTCCACTTT
D gene: NA
clone size: NA
V gene: TRBV12-5
J gene: TRBJ1-6

CDR3 protein: CATSRDRVEEQFF
CDR3 DNA: TGTGCCACCAGCAGAGATCGGGTGGAGGAGCAGTTCTTC
D gene: NA
clone size: NA
V gene: TRBV15
J gene: TRBJ2-1

CDR3 protein: CASSQGGNSGNTIYF
CDR3 DNA: TGTGCCAGCAGCCAAGGGGGGAACTCTGGAAACACCATATATTTT
D gene: NA
clone size: few
V gene: TRBV9
J gene: TRBJ1-3

CDR3 protein: CASSPLRGAGGAGAEAFF
CDR3 DNA: TGTGCCAGCAGCCCCCTCAGGGGGGCAGGGGGCGCGGGCGCTGAAGCTTTCTTT
D gene: TRBD1
clone size: few
V gene: TRBV14
J gene: TRBJ1-1

CDR3 protein: CASSQDPIKLFF
CDR3 DNA: TGCGCCAGCAGCCAAGACCCGATAAAACTGTTTTTT
D gene: NA
clone size: NA
V gene: TRBV4-1
J gene: TRBJ1-4

CDR3 protein: CASSGEGETQYF
CDR3 DNA: TGTGCCAGCAGCGGGGAGGGGGAGACCCAGTACTTC
D gene: TRBD2
clone size: NA
V gene: TRBV3-1/TRBV3-2
J gene: TRBJ2-5

CDR3 protein: CASRVGLGTDTQYF
CDR3 DNA: TGTGCCAGCAGAGTAGGGTTGGGCACAGATACGCAGTATTTT
D gene: NA
clone size: NA
V gene: TRBV2
J gene: TRBJ2-3

CDR3 protein: CASSEFQGGTEQYF
CDR3 DNA: TGTGCCAGCAGTGAGTTTCAGGGGGGAACCGAGCAGTACTTC
D gene: NA
clone size: NA
V gene: TRBV6-1
J gene: TRBJ2-7

CDR3 protein: CATARRWGTDTQYF
CDR3 DNA: TGTGCCACCGCCAGGAGATGGGGCACAGATACGCAGTATTTT
D gene: NA
clone size: few
V gene: TRBV24-1
J gene: TRBJ2-3

CDR3 protein: CASSYSDPYEQYF
CDR3 DNA: TGTGCCAGCAGTTACTCGGACCCCTACGAGCAGTACTTC
D gene: NA
clone size: once
V gene: TRBV6-2/TRBV6-3
J gene: TRBJ2-7

CDR3 protein: CASSSQGTANTEAFF
CDR3 DNA: TGCGCCAGCAGCTCACAGGGGACGGCGAACACTGAAGCTTTCTTT
D gene: TRBD1
clone size: NA
V gene: TRBV5-1
J gene: TRBJ1-1

CDR3 protein: CAWSGGESSYNSPLHF
CDR3 DNA: TGTGCCTGGAGTGGGGGGGAGAGCTCCTATAATTCACCCCTCCACTTT
D gene: NA
clone size: NA
V gene: TRBV30
J gene: TRBJ1-6

CDR3 protein: CAISEGERYGYTF
CDR3 DNA: TGTGCCATCAGTGAGGGCGAAAGGTATGGCTACACCTTC
D gene: NA
clone size: NA
V gene: TRBV10-3
J gene: TRBJ1-2

CDR3 protein: CASSVAGSNEQFF
CDR3 DNA: TGTGCCAGCAGCGTAGCTGGGAGCAATGAGCAGTTCTTC
D gene: NA
clone size: NA
V gene: TRBV9
J gene: TRBJ2-1

CDR3 protein: CASSIRDRALYGYTF
CDR3 DNA: TGTGCCAGCAGCATAAGGGACAGGGCCCTCTATGGCTACACCTTC
D gene: TRBD1
clone size: NA
V gene: TRBV5-6
J gene: TRBJ1-2

CDR3 protein: CASSLDFGGTAEAFF
CDR3 DNA: TGTGCCAGCAGCTTAGATTTTGGAGGGACGGCTGAAGCTTTCTTT
D gene: NA
clone size: NA
V gene: TRBV11-3
J gene: TRBJ1-1

CDR3 protein: CSASTRLNEQFF
CDR3 DNA: TGCAGTGCTAGTACTCGGTTGAATGAGCAGTTCTTC
D gene: NA
clone size: NA
V gene: TRBV20-1
J gene: TRBJ2-1

CDR3 protein: CASKYTAGGQETQYF
CDR3 DNA: TGTGCCAGCAAATACACGGCGGGGGGTCAAGAGACCCAGTACTTC
D gene: TRBD2
clone size: NA
V gene: TRBV6-5
J gene: TRBJ2-5

CDR3 protein: CASSLEGRNTEAFF
CDR3 DNA: TGCGCCAGCAGCTTAGAAGGGCGAAACACTGAAGCTTTCTTT
D gene: NA
clone size: NA
V gene: TRBV5-1
J gene: TRBJ1-1

CDR3 protein: CASSTRNTGELFF
CDR3 DNA: TGCGCCAGCAGTACAAGGAACACCGGGGAGCTGTTTTTT
D gene: NA
clone size: once
V gene: TRBV10-1
J gene: TRBJ2-2

CDR3 protein: CASSQDGTDTQYF
CDR3 DNA: TGTGCCAGCAGCCAAGACGGCACAGATACGCAGTATTTT
D gene: NA
clone size: NA
V gene: TRBV12-3/TRBV12-4
J gene: TRBJ2-3

CDR3 protein: CASTLRGGELFF
CDR3 DNA: TGTGCCAGCACTTTACGGGGAGGGGAGCTGTTTTTT
D gene: NA
clone size: NA
V gene: TRBV6-5
J gene: TRBJ2-2

CDR3 protein: CASSERGPQGSGYTF
CDR3 DNA: TGTGCCAGCAGTGAAAGAGGTCCTCAGGGGAGTGGCTACACCTTC
D gene: NA
clone size: NA
V gene: TRBV6-1
J gene: TRBJ1-2

CDR3 protein: CASGQNQGYGYTF
CDR3 DNA: TGTGCTAGTGGCCAAAACCAGGGGTATGGCTACACCTTC
D gene: NA
clone size: NA
V gene: TRBV12-5
J gene: TRBJ1-2